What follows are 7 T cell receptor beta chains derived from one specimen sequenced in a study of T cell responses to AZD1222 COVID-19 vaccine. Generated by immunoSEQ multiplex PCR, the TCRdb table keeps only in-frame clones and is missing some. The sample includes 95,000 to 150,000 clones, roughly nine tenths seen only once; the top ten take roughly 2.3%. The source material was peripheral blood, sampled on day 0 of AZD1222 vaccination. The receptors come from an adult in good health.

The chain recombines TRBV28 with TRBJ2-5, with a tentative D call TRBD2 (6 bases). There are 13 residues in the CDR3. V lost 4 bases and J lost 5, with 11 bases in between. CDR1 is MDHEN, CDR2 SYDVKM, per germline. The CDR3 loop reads CASSSPGAETQYF. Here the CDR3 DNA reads TGTGCCAGCAGTTCCCCGGGAGCGGAGACCCAGTACTTC.

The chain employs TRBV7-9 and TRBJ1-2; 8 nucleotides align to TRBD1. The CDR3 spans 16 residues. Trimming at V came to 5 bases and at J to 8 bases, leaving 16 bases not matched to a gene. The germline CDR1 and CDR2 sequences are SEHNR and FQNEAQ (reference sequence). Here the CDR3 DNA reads TGTGCCAGCAGCGTTAGCATCCGACAGGGGATTGAGGGCTACACCTTC. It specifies CASSVSIRQGIEGYTF. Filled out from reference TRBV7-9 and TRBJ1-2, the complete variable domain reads DTGVSQNPRHKITKRGQNVTFRCDPISEHNRLYWYRQTLGQGPEFLTYFQNEAQLEKSRLLSDRFSAERPKGSFSTLEIQRTEQGDSAMYLCASSVSIRQGIEGYTFGSGTRLTVV.

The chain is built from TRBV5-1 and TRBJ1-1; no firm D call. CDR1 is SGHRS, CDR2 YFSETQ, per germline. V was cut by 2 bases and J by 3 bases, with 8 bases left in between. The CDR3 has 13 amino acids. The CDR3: CASSFRSYTEAFF. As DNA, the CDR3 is TGCGCCAGCAGCTTCCGGTCGTACACTGAAGCTTTCTTT.

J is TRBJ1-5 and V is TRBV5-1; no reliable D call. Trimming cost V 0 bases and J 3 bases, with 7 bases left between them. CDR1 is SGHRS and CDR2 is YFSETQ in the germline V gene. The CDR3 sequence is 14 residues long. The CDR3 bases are TGCGCCAGCAGCTTGGACGGTCTCAATCAGCCCCAGCATTTT. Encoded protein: CASSLDGLNQPQHF.

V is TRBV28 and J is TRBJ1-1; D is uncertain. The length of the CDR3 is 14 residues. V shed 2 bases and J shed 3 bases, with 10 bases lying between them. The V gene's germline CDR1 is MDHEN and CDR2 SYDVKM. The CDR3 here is CASSLGGYDTEAFF. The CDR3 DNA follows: TGTGCCAGCAGTTTAGGAGGGTACGACACTGAAGCTTTCTTT.

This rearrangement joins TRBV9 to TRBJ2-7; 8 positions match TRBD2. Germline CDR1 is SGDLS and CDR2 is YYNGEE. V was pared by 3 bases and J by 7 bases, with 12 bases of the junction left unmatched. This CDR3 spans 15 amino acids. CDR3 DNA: TGTGCCAGCAGCGCTACAGGGACTAGTTATCGGGAGCAGTACTTC. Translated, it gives CASSATGTSYREQYF. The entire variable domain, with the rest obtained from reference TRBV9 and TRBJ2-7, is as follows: DSGVTQTPKHLITATGQRVTLRCSPRSGDLSVYWYQQSLDQGLQFLIQYYNGEERAKGNILERFSAQQFPDLHSELNLSSLELGDSALYFCASSATGTSYREQYFGPGTRLTVT.

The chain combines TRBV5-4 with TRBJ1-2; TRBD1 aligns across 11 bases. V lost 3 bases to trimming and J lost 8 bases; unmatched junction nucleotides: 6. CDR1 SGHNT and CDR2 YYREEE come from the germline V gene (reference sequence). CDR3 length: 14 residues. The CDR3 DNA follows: TGTGCCAGCAGCTCAGCCGGGACAGGGGGGGGCTACACCTTC. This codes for CASSSAGTGGGYTF.